Listed here are 22 T cell receptor beta chains from one sample, sequenced in a study of control samples from healthy donors and cancer patients. The method was immunoSEQ multiplex PCR; TCRdb's version includes in-frame clones alone and lacks a portion of them. Among 85,000 to 90,000 clones listed, roughly nine tenths were seen once. The sequencing sample was made of blood. Receptors originate from a man aged 25 to 45 in good health.

CDR3 nucleotide sequence: TGTGCCAGCAGTAGCGGGCCCGTGGGCTACACCTTC. Translating it yields CASSSGPVGYTF. The V call is TRBV6-6, the J call TRBJ1-2; no clear D. V was pared by 5 bases and J by 8 bases, with 12 bases between. The CDR3 is 12 residues long. Germline V gene lookup returns CDR1 MNHNY and CDR2 SVGAGI (reference sequence).

The gene calls are TRBV5-1 and TRBJ2-5, with D perhaps given as TRBD1 or TRBD2 (5 bases each). The CDR3 extends over 16 amino acids. Between the trimmed V and J ends, which lost 3 bases and 2 bases, there was a span of 17 bases. Germline V gene data show CDR1 as SGHRS and CDR2 as YFSETQ. The CDR3 region is CASSSTLRGKQETQYF. CDR3 DNA sequence: TGCGCCAGCAGCTCCACCCTTCGGGGCAAACAAGAGACCCAGTACTTC.

The gene calls are TRBV6-5 and TRBJ2-1; D might be TRBD2 (7 bases). With 9 bases removed from V and 9 bases from J, the gap between germline ends came to 21 bases. Germline-derived CDR1 and CDR2 are MNHEY and SVGAGI. The CDR3 has 14 amino acids. Here the CDR3 reads CASKRGGASLEQFF. The CDR3 coding sequence is TGTGCCAGTAAGAGGGGGGGGGCCTCCCTTGAGCAGTTCTTC.

The V and J genes are TRBV5-1 and TRBJ2-3, with TRBD2 matching 8 bases. J gave up 6 bases and V 4 bases, and 16 bases lay outside the gene matches. The CDR3 covers 17 residues. The germline CDR1 and CDR2 sequences are SGHRS and YFSETQ. In DNA, the CDR3 is TGCGCCAGCAGCCGACTCCCCCTTAGCGGGGTTTCCGATACGCAGTATTTT. Its translation: CASSRLPLSGVSDTQYF.

The chain employs TRBV19 and TRBJ1-6; perhaps TRBD1 as D (6 bases). Trimming pared 5 bases from V and 10 bases from J, leaving 12 bases between. This CDR3 region has 13 residues. CDR1 is LNHDA and CDR2 is SQIVND in the germline V gene (reference sequence). The DNA for the CDR3 is TGTGCCAGTAGTGTCGGGGACAAGTCACCCCTCCACTTT. Translation gives CASSVGDKSPLHF.

J is TRBJ2-1 and V is TRBV6-5, with D perhaps TRBD1 or TRBD2 (5 bases each). V lost 7 bases and J 4 bases, leaving 14 bases between the germline ends. The length of the CDR3 is 14 residues. CDR1 is MNHEY and CDR2 is SVGAGI in the germline V gene. As DNA, the CDR3 is TGTGCCAGCACCCCCGGGACGGATTACAATGAGCAGTTCTTC. Translation gives CASTPGTDYNEQFF.

The chain uses TRBV19 and TRBJ1-2; possible D gene TRBD1, 6 bases. The CDR3 has 15 amino acids. The V end was cut by 5 bases, the J end by 6 bases, with 19 bases between. Germline values: CDR1 LNHDA, CDR2 SQIVND (reference sequence). CDR3 nucleotide sequence: TGTGCCAGTAGTGCGAACCAGGGGCAGGGTCATGGCTACACCTTC. Translated, it gives CASSANQGQGHGYTF.

The chain joins TRBV12-3 or TRBV12-4 to TRBJ2-1, with a weak D call TRBD1 (6 bases). The CDR3 contains 13 residues. V dropped 3 bases and J dropped 8 bases, with 11 bases sitting between them. For the CDR3, the DNA is TGTGCCAGCAGTTTTGGGCAGGGGTATGAGCAGTTCTTC. Translated, it gives CASSFGQGYEQFF.

J is TRBJ2-5 and V is TRBV5-4, with D unresolved. CDR1 is SGHNT and CDR2 is YYREEE in the germline V gene (reference sequence). This CDR3 has 13 amino acids. V was pared by 4 bases and J by 1 base, with 8 bases between. CDR3 sequence: CASSKESQETQYF. The CDR3 DNA is TGTGCCAGCAGCAAGGAAAGCCAAGAGACCCAGTACTTC.

This clone was detected once. The chain combines TRBV19 with TRBJ1-4; D is undetermined. The CDR3 covers 16 residues. Germline V gene data show CDR1 as LNHDA and CDR2 as SQIVND (reference sequence). Trimming pared 9 bases from V and 0 bases from J, leaving 17 bases between. CDR3 coding DNA: TGTGCCAGGAATCCCCCGGACTGTGCAACTAATGAAAAACTGTTTTTT. Its translation: CARNPPDCATNEKLFF. The whole variable domain, filled in from reference TRBV19 and TRBJ1-4, reads DGGITQSPKYLFRKEGQNVTLSCEQNLNHDAMYWYRQDPGQGLRLIYYSQIVNDFQKGDIAEGYSVSREKKESFPLTVTSAQKNPTAFYLCARNPPDCATNEKLFFGSGTQLSVL.

V usage is TRBV30 and J usage is TRBJ1-2; 9 bases agree with TRBD1. V lost 5 bases, J lost 7 bases, and 14 bases stayed unmatched. The CDR3 is 15 amino acids. Germline CDR1 and CDR2: GTSNPN and SVGIG (reference sequence). The CDR3 loop is CAWSAPRDRAPGYTF. As DNA, the CDR3 is TGTGCCTGGTCCGCCCCCCGGGACAGGGCACCTGGCTACACCTTC.

This clone was picked up a small number of times. The chain links TRBV5-1 to TRBJ2-3; 8 positions match TRBD1. Trimming took 4 bases from V and 2 from J; bases not matched to a gene: 9. CDR3 length: 16 residues. Germline CDR1 SGHRS, CDR2 YFSETQ. In DNA form, the CDR3 reads TGCGCCAGCAGCCCCGGACAGGGTGGGCACACAGATACGCAGTATTTT. It translates to CASSPGQGGHTDTQYF. Together with reference TRBV5-1 and TRBJ2-3, the CDR3 gives the full variable domain: KAGVTQTPRYLIKTRGQQVTLSCSPISGHRSVSWYQQTPGQGLQFLFEYFSETQRNKGNFPGRFSGRQFSNSRSEMNVSTLELGDSALYLCASSPGQGGHTDTQYFGPGTRLTVL.

The chain uses TRBV9 and TRBJ2-3; tentatively, D is TRBD1 (6 bases). The CDR3 is 16 residues long. Germline CDR1 is SGDLS and CDR2 is YYNGEE. The germline V and J ends were trimmed by 0 bases and 0 bases, with 11 bases remaining between them. The CDR3 coding sequence is TGTGCCAGCAGCGTAGGGACAGTCCCTAGCACAGATACGCAGTATTTT. The encoded protein is CASSVGTVPSTDTQYF. Complete variable domain (other parts from reference TRBV9 and TRBJ2-3): DSGVTQTPKHLITATGQRVTLRCSPRSGDLSVYWYQQSLDQGLQFLIQYYNGEERAKGNILERFSAQQFPDLHSELNLSSLELGDSALYFCASSVGTVPSTDTQYFGPGTRLTVL.

This chain joins TRBV6-2 or TRBV6-3 and TRBJ2-1, with D possibly TRBD1 on 6 matching bases. This CDR3 has 18 amino acids. With 0 bases removed from V and 0 bases from J, the gap between germline ends came to 15 bases. The germline V gene has CDR1 MNHEY and CDR2 SVGEGT. The CDR3 protein is CASSYSSNRVSSYNEQFF. CDR3 in DNA: TGTGCCAGCAGTTACTCTTCCAACAGGGTCAGCTCCTACAATGAGCAGTTCTTC.

Only a few counts were recorded for this clone. The rearrangement joins TRBV30 to TRBJ1-5; TRBD1 is a possible D gene (5 bases). V lost 4 bases to trimming and J lost 8 bases, with 18 bases between them. The CDR3 contains 14 residues. Germline V gene data show CDR1 as GTSNPN and CDR2 as SVGIG (reference sequence). The CDR3 region is CAWKGQGLGKPQHF. CDR3 bases: TGTGCCTGGAAGGGGCAGGGCCTAGGTAAGCCCCAGCATTTT.

The rearrangement joins TRBV18 to TRBJ2-2; 8 bases map to TRBD1. The CDR3 runs to 14 residues. Germline CDR1 and CDR2: KGHSH and LQKENI. Trimming at V came to 7 bases and at J to 3 bases, leaving 4 bases not matched to a gene. This chain's CDR3 is CASCPQGDTGELFF. CDR3 in DNA: TGTGCCAGCTGCCCACAGGGGGACACCGGGGAGCTGTTTTTT.

The genes are TRBV10-2 and TRBJ2-3; 8 nucleotides line up with TRBD2. The junction had 13 bases not matched to a gene; V was cut back by 6 bases and J by 2 bases. This CDR3 contains 17 residues. Germline loops: CDR1 WSHSY, CDR2 SAAADI. The CDR3 region is CASSEGVTGGITDTQYF. CDR3 DNA: TGCGCCAGCAGCGAAGGGGTTACGGGGGGGATCACAGATACGCAGTATTTT.

This chain uses TRBV29-1 with TRBJ2-2, with D perhaps TRBD2 (5 bases). The CDR3 loop spans 13 amino acids. Trimming removed 4 bases at V and 5 bases at J, with 11 bases between. CDR1 is SQVTM and CDR2 is ANQGSEA in the germline V gene. In DNA, the CDR3 is TGCAGCGTTGGGGCTGGGGAGACCGGGGAGCTGTTTTTT. Translation: CSVGAGETGELFF.

The chain joins TRBV5-4 to TRBJ2-5, with TRBD2 identical over 8 bases. After removal of 6 bases from V and 1 base from J, the junction contained 11 bases not matched to a gene. In germline, CDR1 is SGHNT, CDR2 YYREEE (reference sequence). The CDR3 covers 16 residues. The CDR3 DNA reads TGTGCCAGCACCCGGGGGGGCAGGGCGAGCCAAGAGACCCAGTACTTC. This encodes CASTRGGRASQETQYF.

This clone has just a few counts. The chain has TRBV29-1 and TRBJ1-1; D ambiguous. This CDR3 has 15 amino acids. Trimming removed 0 bases from V and 3 bases from J, with 14 bases in between. Germline V gene sequence: CDR1 SQVTM, CDR2 ANQGSEA. Here the CDR3 reads CSVEDLGVLDTEAFF. In nucleotides, the CDR3 is TGCAGCGTTGAAGATCTCGGGGTCTTGGACACTGAAGCTTTCTTT.

The rearrangement joins TRBV10-3 to TRBJ2-7; tentatively, D is TRBD1 (6 bases). The V and J ends lost 7 bases and 5 bases respectively, with 15 bases between them. The germline gives CDR1 ENHRY, CDR2 SYGVKD. CDR3 size: 13 residues. The CDR3 DNA sequence: TGTGCCATCAAAACCCAGGGGACCCACGAGCAGTACTTC. Amino acids: CAIKTQGTHEQYF.

The chain employs TRBV5-5 and TRBJ1-2; 7 positions match TRBD1. The germline V gene encodes CDR1 SGHKS and CDR2 YYEKEE (reference sequence). CDR3 size: 13 residues. Germline trimming cut 5 bases from V and 2 bases from J; bases unmatched to any gene: 3. The CDR3 nucleotides read TGTGCCAGCAGTCTGGGACAGAACTATGGCTACACCTTC. Its translation: CASSLGQNYGYTF.